Listed below are T cell receptor beta chains from one sample, sequenced in a study of cytomegalovirus exposure and HLA in healthy donors. Sequenced by immunoSEQ multiplex PCR; TCRdb stores in-frame clones only, minus some. The data show approximately 100,000 clones, roughly 92% seen once. Sequenced sample: PBMCs. The receptors originated from a woman aged 25 to 39 in good health and CMV-seropositive. Each CDR3 is given with its conserved first and last residue. The D gene is left open where the match is weak.

V: TRBV7-6
D: .
J: TRBJ2-7
CDR3: CASSLGGVSSYEQYF

V: TRBV7-6
D: TRBD2
J: TRBJ2-1
CDR3: CASSSTSGDYNEQFF

V: TRBV6-1
D: .
J: TRBJ2-7
CDR3: CATTVPYPSYEQYF

V: TRBV7-9
D: TRBD1
J: TRBJ2-7
CDR3: CASSPPDRGLYEQYF

V: TRBV19
D: .
J: TRBJ1-5
CDR3: CASSIDQARGGNQPQHF

V: TRBV7-9
D: .
J: TRBJ2-2
CDR3: CASSLARAGNGELFF

V: TRBV18
D: TRBD1
J: TRBJ2-5
CDR3: CASSKGQGRQETQYF

V: TRBV18
D: .
J: TRBJ2-5
CDR3: CASSPRGGGRETQYF

V: TRBV25-1
D: TRBD1
J: TRBJ2-1
CDR3: CASSDAGQGVDEQFF

V: TRBV19
D: .
J: TRBJ1-2
CDR3: CASGQYYGYTF

V: TRBV7-3
D: .
J: TRBJ2-5
CDR3: CASSIGRGETQYF

V: TRBV7-2
D: .
J: TRBJ2-1
CDR3: CASSLAGTRYNEQFF

V: TRBV5-6
D: TRBD2
J: TRBJ2-1
CDR3: CASSLESSGRRNEQFF

V: TRBV19
D: .
J: TRBJ2-7
CDR3: CASSISLGGSPYEQYF

V: TRBV5-1
D: TRBD1
J: TRBJ2-7
CDR3: CASSLGQGARYEQYF

V: TRBV5-1
D: TRBD2
J: TRBJ2-7
CDR3: CASSQRREGIYYEQYF

V: TRBV5-4
D: TRBD2
J: TRBJ2-3
CDR3: CASSSELARSTDTQYF

V: TRBV7-8
D: TRBD1
J: TRBJ2-2
CDR3: CASRENRGYGTGELFF

V: TRBV25-1
D: .
J: TRBJ2-3
CDR3: CASSRQGADTQYF

V: TRBV25-1
D: .
J: TRBJ2-7
CDR3: CASSQTGISYEQYF

V: TRBV10-3
D: .
J: TRBJ2-7
CDR3: CAISETVGLAETYEQYF

V: TRBV19
D: TRBD2
J: TRBJ2-7
CDR3: CASSPRFSGVSYEQYF

V: TRBV6-6
D: TRBD1
J: TRBJ2-7
CDR3: CASSRDRATYEQYF

V: TRBV5-4
D: TRBD1
J: TRBJ2-7
CDR3: CATLDRELEEQYF

V: TRBV11-2
D: .
J: TRBJ2-1
CDR3: CASSSYSGTSYNEQFF

V: TRBV5-6
D: TRBD2
J: TRBJ2-1
CDR3: CASSPSKREGLYNEQFF

V: TRBV30
D: .
J: TRBJ2-3
CDR3: CAWRRLQVATDTQYF

V: TRBV4-2
D: TRBD2
J: TRBJ2-5
CDR3: CASSQEGLAGAQETQYF

V: TRBV6-1
D: .
J: TRBJ2-3
CDR3: CASSGQYPPDTQYF

V: TRBV5-6
D: TRBD2
J: TRBJ2-7
CDR3: CASSPASGTSEQYF

V: TRBV7-9
D: TRBD1
J: TRBJ2-5
CDR3: CASSLGGTGETQYF

V: TRBV7-6
D: .
J: TRBJ1-3
CDR3: CASSLWEGGNTIYF

V: TRBV5-1
D: .
J: TRBJ2-7
CDR3: CASSYGQISYEQYF

V: TRBV9
D: TRBD2
J: TRBJ2-7
CDR3: CASSVAAGGVYEQYF

V: TRBV30
D: TRBD1
J: TRBJ1-2
CDR3: CAWISDRGYGYTF

V: TRBV13
D: .
J: TRBJ2-3
CDR3: CASSFTVGFTDTQYF

V: TRBV19
D: .
J: TRBJ2-1
CDR3: CASRTGAYNEQFF

V: TRBV2
D: TRBD1
J: TRBJ1-5
CDR3: CASSELGGTGLYQPQHF

V: TRBV28
D: .
J: TRBJ1-5
CDR3: CASSRHLNQPQHF

V: TRBV4-3
D: TRBD2
J: TRBJ2-1
CDR3: CASSQETSGGHEQFF

V: TRBV28
D: .
J: TRBJ2-2
CDR3: CASKQTHTGELFF

V: TRBV7-8
D: .
J: TRBJ1-2
CDR3: CASSLALQVERYGYTF

V: TRBV5-4
D: .
J: TRBJ1-2
CDR3: CASSQGGGYTF

V: TRBV6-6
D: TRBD2
J: TRBJ2-1
CDR3: CASSLMLAGVKNEQFF

V: TRBV18
D: TRBD2
J: TRBJ2-3
CDR3: CASSPGSGVSTDTQYF

V: TRBV5-1
D: .
J: TRBJ1-1
CDR3: CASSPRAGGDTEAFF

V: TRBV19
D: TRBD2
J: TRBJ2-1
CDR3: CASRPRTRLSYNEQFF

V: TRBV28
D: .
J: TRBJ2-2
CDR3: CASSLVITGELFF

V: TRBV4-1
D: .
J: TRBJ2-7
CDR3: CASSQTPGYDEQYF

V: TRBV7-2
D: .
J: TRBJ1-2
CDR3: CASSLAGRVVYGYTF

V: TRBV28
D: .
J: TRBJ2-1
CDR3: CASSSRVYNEQFF

V: TRBV18
D: .
J: TRBJ2-1
CDR3: CASSPPGGSSYNEQFF

V: TRBV28
D: .
J: TRBJ1-3
CDR3: CASSFVRVSGNTIYF

V: TRBV19
D: .
J: TRBJ1-2
CDR3: CASTPRGVDGYTF

V: TRBV27
D: .
J: TRBJ1-1
CDR3: CASSLSWGGGTEAFF

V: TRBV28
D: .
J: TRBJ2-7
CDR3: CASSSPLSEQYF

V: TRBV19
D: TRBD2
J: TRBJ2-4
CDR3: CASKAGGAAKNIQYF

V: TRBV19
D: TRBD1
J: TRBJ1-1
CDR3: CASSGLVNRGRQAFF